This T cell receptor (beta chain) is drawn from a study of shared clonotypes between healthy human individuals. TCRdb's copy holds only in-frame clones and misses some; the assay was immunoSEQ multiplex PCR. The profile shows about 1.1 million clones, approximately 77% of them singletons. The sequenced material came from memory CD4+ T cells from PBMCs. Documented subset: CD45RA-negative fraction. The source is a man aged 18 to 30 in good health. Some clones in this sample may be carry-over from other donors' samples.

The CDR3 here is CSGEDRGQETQYF. The CDR3 DNA reads TGCAGCGGGGAGGACAGGGGGCAAGAGACCCAGTACTTC. V is TRBV29-1 and J is TRBJ2-5; 10 bases are shared with TRBD1. V lost 7 bases, J lost 2 bases, and 4 bases stayed unmatched. CDR3 length: 13 residues. The germline gives CDR1 SQVTM, CDR2 ANQGSEA.